Listed here is a single T cell receptor (beta chain). TCRdb fed the 5' RACE reads into MiXCR, producing one record per CDR3 protein. The data contain fewer than 900,000 distinct CDR3 sequences, 21% of them singletons. The entry originates in a study of identical twins. V shed 0 bases and J shed 2 bases, with 7 bases lying between them. The CDR3 extends over 14 amino acids. These same records also appear under a second study, on T cells expressing NK-cell markers. From that report: Roughly 6 of the donors carried dominant NKG2C+ clonotypes that took up roughly 1.0-8% of their CD8+ T cells. Among four donors, these clonotypes also ranked first in the CD3+CD56-NKG2C+ fraction.

Source material: PBMCs. J is TRBJ2-5 and V is TRBV12-3 or TRBV12-4; the D is unclear. The sequence was obtained from a young woman in good health. The CDR3 spells CASSLAAVQETQYF. CDR3 DNA sequence: TGTGCCAGCAGTTTAGCGGCAGTTCAAGAGACCCAGTACTTC.